A single sample gave rise to the 27 T cell receptor beta chains below, sequenced in a study of cytomegalovirus exposure and HLA in healthy donors. Use of 60 Vbeta and 13 Jbeta primers characterized the PCR. Profiled with immunoSEQ multiplex PCR; TCRdb holds only in-frame clones, not every one. This table has roughly 150,000 clones, approximately 80% appearing once. Sequenced sample: PBMCs. These receptors were obtained from a woman aged 18 to 35 in good health and CMV-seronegative.

The table lists this clone with a count of one. The chain employs TRBV30 and TRBJ2-3; 14 nucleotides line up with TRBD2. Germline-derived CDR1 and CDR2 are GTSNPN and SVGIG (reference sequence). With 0 bases clipped from V and 0 bases from J, the junction kept 8 bases outside the gene matches. This CDR3 is 19 amino acids long. The CDR3 is CAWSVRPGLAGASTDTQYF. CDR3 DNA sequence: TGTGCCTGGAGTGTAAGACCGGGACTAGCGGGGGCTAGCACAGATACGCAGTATTTT.

The V gene is TRBV4-2, the J gene TRBJ2-5; 12 bases fit TRBD2. The end of the DNA is better explained by TRBJ2-7, so the J call may be wrong. Germline assignment: CDR1 LGHNA and CDR2 YNFKEQ. This CDR3 has 18 residues. DNA of the CDR3: TGTGCCAGCAGCCAAGTTTGGTCTAGCGGGGGGGTCACCTACGAGCAGTACTTC. Encoded protein: CASSQVWSSGGVTYEQYF.

The chain employs TRBV2 and TRBJ2-1; 8 nucleotides line up with TRBD2. Germline-derived CDR1 and CDR2 are SNHLY and FYNNEI. The CDR3 extends over 17 amino acids. V lost 4 bases, J lost 9 bases, and 17 bases stayed unmatched. The CDR3 DNA reads as TGTGCCAGCAGTGCGCCAGAACCGGGACTAGTTGAGGCTGAGCAGTTCTTC. Its protein is CASSAPEPGLVEAEQFF.

The chain has TRBV7-2 and TRBJ2-7, with D unresolved. Germline values: CDR1 SGHTA, CDR2 FQGNSA. The CDR3 length is 12 residues. Trimming cost V 2 bases and J 6 bases, with 8 bases left between them. CDR3 coding DNA: TGTGCCAGCAGCTTACCGTGGGCCGAGCAGTACTTC. As protein: CASSLPWAEQYF.

This clone was recorded once. The chain links TRBV12-5 to TRBJ1-5; D is ambiguous. Germline CDR1 reads LGHNT; CDR2 reads FRNRAP. The CDR3 loop spans 19 amino acids. Trimming shortened V by 5 bases and J by 0 bases, and 23 bases separated the two germline ends. This chain's CDR3 is CASGAGEGRTWDSNQPQHF. For the CDR3, the DNA is TGTGCTAGTGGTGCCGGGGAGGGTAGGACCTGGGATAGCAATCAGCCCCAGCATTTT.

In its sample, this clone was seen a few times. The V call is TRBV11-2, the J call TRBJ2-5, with 10 bases matching TRBD1. The CDR3 is made up of 17 amino acids. V gave up 8 bases and J gave up 4 bases; unmatched junction bases: 16. CDR1 and CDR2 from the germline V gene are SGHAT and FQNNGV. CDR3 residues: CASGLGQGRRGLETQYF. The CDR3 DNA is TGTGCCAGCGGTCTGGGACAGGGGCGCAGGGGTCTAGAGACCCAGTACTTC.

This clone was recorded once. This sequence joins TRBV14 and TRBJ1-3, with D perhaps TRBD1 (6 bases). Trimming stripped 0 bases from V and 3 bases from J, with 18 bases between. Germline CDR1 SGHDN, CDR2 FVKESK. There are 18 residues in the CDR3. The CDR3 spells CASSQDFGRGLGGNTIYF. CDR3 in DNA: TGTGCCAGCAGCCAAGATTTCGGCAGGGGATTAGGTGGAAACACCATATATTTT.

The chain employs TRBV5-6 and TRBJ2-7; D remains ambiguous. The CDR3 totals 14 residues. The V gene lost 2 bases and the J gene lost 4 bases, with 13 bases spanning the gap. Germline loops: CDR1 SGHDT, CDR2 YYEEEE. DNA for the CDR3: TGTGCCAGCAGCTTCATTTCAACTCCTTACGAGCAGTACTTC. The encoded protein is CASSFISTPYEQYF. Looking up the rest from reference TRBV5-6 and TRBJ2-7 gives the full variable domain: DAGVTQSPTHLIKTRGQQVTLRCSPKSGHDTVSWYQQALGQGPQFIFQYYEEEERQRGNFPDRFSGHQFPNYSSELNVNALLLGDSALYLCASSFISTPYEQYFGPGTRLTVT.

The chain links TRBV29-1 to TRBJ2-1; 14 nucleotides align to TRBD2. Germline lookup yields CDR1 SQVTM and CDR2 ANQGSEA. The CDR3 totals 16 residues. The J segment lost 8 bases and the V segment lost 6 bases, leaving 12 bases of the junction unmatched. The CDR3 is CSVANTGLAGAYEQFF. DNA for the CDR3: TGCAGCGTAGCGAATACGGGACTAGCGGGAGCCTATGAGCAGTTCTTC.

This chain links TRBV2 with TRBJ2-3; TRBD1 aligns across 7 bases. Germline V gene sequence: CDR1 SNHLY, CDR2 FYNNEI. This CDR3 contains 14 residues. J gave up 0 bases and V 7 bases, and 4 bases lay outside the gene matches. The CDR3 sequence: CASTGTDSTDTQYF. DNA for the CDR3: TGTGCCAGCACGGGGACAGATAGCACAGATACGCAGTATTTT.

The genes are TRBV6-5 and TRBJ1-1; possibly TRBD1 for D (6 bases). CDR3 length: 14 residues. V was cut by 2 bases and J by 2 bases, with 9 bases left in between. Germline loops: CDR1 MNHEY, CDR2 SVGAGI. CDR3 residues: CASSYGGLNTEAFF. The DNA of the CDR3 is TGTGCCAGCAGTTACGGGGGCTTAAACACTGAAGCTTTCTTT.

The chain couples TRBV6-5 to TRBJ1-2; D is possibly TRBD1 (5 bases). The CDR3 length is 11 residues. Trimming left V 6 bases short and J 6 bases short, with 8 bases between. Germline V gene sequence: CDR1 MNHEY, CDR2 SVGAGI. The CDR3 is CASSQGHGYTF. As DNA, the CDR3 is TGTGCCAGCAGCCAGGGCCATGGCTACACCTTC.

This clone was found a few times. V and J are TRBV5-4 and TRBJ1-2; TRBD1 matches 7 bases. Germline CDR1 is SGHNT and CDR2 is YYREEE (reference sequence). Trimming cost V 4 bases and J 6 bases; bases outside gene matches: 6. This CDR3 comprises 13 residues. Written as DNA, the CDR3 is TGTGCCAGCAGCCGACAGGGAGGAGATGGCTACACCTTC. Encoded protein: CASSRQGGDGYTF.

This clone was found once. The chain carries TRBV11-2 and TRBJ2-7; 8 bases are a match to TRBD2. Germline CDR1 is SGHAT and CDR2 is FQNNGV. This CDR3 is 15 amino acids long. CDR3 loop: CASSLFRGGAGTPTV. The CDR3 bases are TGTGCCAGCAGCCTCTTCCGGGGGGGAGCGGGCACACCCACCGTC.

The chain joins TRBV2 to TRBJ2-3, with 8 bases that match TRBD2. CDR1 SNHLY and CDR2 FYNNEI come from the germline V gene. This CDR3 comprises 14 residues. V was pared by 8 bases and J by 4 bases, with 8 bases of the junction left unmatched. The chain's CDR3 is CASLERGTPDTQYF. CDR3 nucleotide sequence: TGTGCCAGCTTAGAGCGGGGGACCCCAGATACGCAGTATTTT. Combining the CDR3 with reference TRBV2 and TRBJ2-3 gives the whole variable domain EPEVTQTPSHQVTQMGQEVILRCVPISNHLYFYWYRQILGQKVEFLVSFYNNEISEKSEIFDDQFSVERPDGSNFTLKIRSTKLEDSAMYFCASLERGTPDTQYFGPGTRLTVL.

This chain links TRBV28 with TRBJ2-1, with D maybe TRBD2 (5 bases). V dropped 3 bases and J dropped 2 bases, with 8 bases sitting between them. From germline, CDR1 is MDHEN and CDR2 SYDVKM. The CDR3 runs 14 residues. The chain's CDR3 is CASSLGVPYNEQFF. The CDR3 nucleotides read TGTGCCAGCAGTTTGGGAGTACCCTACAATGAGCAGTTCTTC.

This chain connects TRBV19 to TRBJ1-1; D unclear. The CDR3 is made up of 16 amino acids. Germline loops: CDR1 LNHDA, CDR2 SQIVND (reference sequence). With 5 bases removed from V and 0 bases from J, the gap between germline ends came to 16 bases. The CDR3, as DNA: TGTGCCAGTAGTCTACCTTGGACGGGGTTGAACACTGAAGCTTTCTTT. Its translation: CASSLPWTGLNTEAFF.

This chain links TRBV25-1 with TRBJ1-1; weak D call: TRBD1 (6 bases). The germline CDR1 and CDR2 sequences are MGHDK and SYGVNS. Trimming took off 4 bases at V and 0 bases at J, with 9 bases between the two ends. This CDR3 has 14 amino acids. In DNA, the CDR3 is TGTGCCAGCAGTGTTACAGGGATGAACACTGAAGCTTTCTTT. Translating it yields CASSVTGMNTEAFF.

The chain joins TRBV27 to TRBJ2-7; 7 bases match TRBD2. The germline V gene encodes CDR1 MNHEY and CDR2 SMNVEV (reference sequence). V was clipped by 7 bases and J by 5 bases; unmatched bases: 14. The CDR3 consists of 15 residues. The CDR3 reads CASTTKGGRLDEQYF. DNA for the CDR3: TGTGCCAGCACCACTAAGGGCGGGAGACTTGACGAGCAGTACTTC.

This clone was recorded a few times. The rearrangement links TRBV30 to TRBJ2-5; TRBD1 matches 9 bases. This CDR3 is built from 14 residues. Losses at the gene ends were 4 bases for V and 4 bases for J; bases not matched to a gene: 7. Germline V lookup: CDR1 GTSNPN, CDR2 SVGIG (reference sequence). The CDR3 DNA reads as TGTGCCTGGACAAAACAGGGGGCTTCAGAGACCCAGTACTTC. Its protein is CAWTKQGASETQYF.

V and J are TRBV9 and TRBJ2-3; 8 nucleotides match TRBD1. Losses at the gene ends were 0 bases for V and 0 bases for J; bases not matched to a gene: 9. CDR3 length equals 18 residues. Germline CDR1 and CDR2: SGDLS and YYNGEE. This chain's CDR3 is CASSVATSSGGSTDTQYF. In nucleotides, the CDR3 is TGTGCCAGCAGCGTAGCTACCTCGTCAGGGGGCAGCACAGATACGCAGTATTTT.

The rearrangement joins TRBV28 to TRBJ2-7; 7 bases fit TRBD1. Per the germline V gene, CDR1 is MDHEN and CDR2 is SYDVKM. V lost 6 bases to trimming and J lost 0 bases; unmatched junction nucleotides: 5. CDR3 length: 14 amino acids. The CDR3 nucleotides read TGTGCCAGCAGGGGGACAGCAAACTCCTACGAGCAGTACTTC. This codes for CASRGTANSYEQYF.

This sequence joins TRBV5-6 and TRBJ2-5, with a weak D call TRBD1 (5 bases). Germline CDR1 and CDR2: SGHDT and YYEEEE. The CDR3 extends over 14 amino acids. The V and J ends lost 1 base and 3 bases respectively, with 10 bases between them. The CDR3 DNA follows: TGTGCCAGCAGCTTGAGGACATTCGAAGAGACCCAGTACTTC. This translates into CASSLRTFEETQYF.

The chain couples TRBV10-3 to TRBJ2-5, with 8 nucleotides matching TRBD2. The ends lost 8 bases at V and 5 bases at J; junction bases unmatched: 7. This CDR3 contains 13 residues. Germline assignment: CDR1 ENHRY and CDR2 SYGVKD. The CDR3, as DNA: TGTGCCATCTGCCGGGGCGGGGGGGAGACCCAGTACTTC. The encoded protein is CAICRGGGETQYF.

The rearrangement links TRBV2 to TRBJ2-4; 7 bases match TRBD1. Germline values: CDR1 SNHLY, CDR2 FYNNEI. The CDR3 is 13 residues long. V gave up 1 base and J gave up 10 bases; unmatched junction bases: 4. In DNA, the CDR3 is TGTGCCAGCAGTGAAGAGGACAGGACAATTCAGTACTTC. This gives the protein CASSEEDRTIQYF.

This clone was counted between two and nine times. The chain is built from TRBV29-1 and TRBJ1-1; D is unresolved. V dropped 3 bases and J dropped 1 base, with 3 bases sitting between them. Germline-derived CDR1 and CDR2 are SQVTM and ANQGSEA. The CDR3 spans 11 residues. In DNA, the CDR3 is TGCAGCGTTGACAGGAACACTGAAGCTTTCTTT. Translation: CSVDRNTEAFF.

The genes are TRBV6-5 and TRBJ2-2; the match to TRBD2 covers 15 bases. Trimming took 8 bases from V and 5 from J; bases not matched to a gene: 3. This CDR3 comprises 15 residues. Germline loops: CDR1 MNHEY, CDR2 SVGAGI. The CDR3, as DNA: TGTGCCAGCGGCGGGACTAGCGGGGGGACCGGGGAGCTGTTTTTT. Its protein product is CASGGTSGGTGELFF.